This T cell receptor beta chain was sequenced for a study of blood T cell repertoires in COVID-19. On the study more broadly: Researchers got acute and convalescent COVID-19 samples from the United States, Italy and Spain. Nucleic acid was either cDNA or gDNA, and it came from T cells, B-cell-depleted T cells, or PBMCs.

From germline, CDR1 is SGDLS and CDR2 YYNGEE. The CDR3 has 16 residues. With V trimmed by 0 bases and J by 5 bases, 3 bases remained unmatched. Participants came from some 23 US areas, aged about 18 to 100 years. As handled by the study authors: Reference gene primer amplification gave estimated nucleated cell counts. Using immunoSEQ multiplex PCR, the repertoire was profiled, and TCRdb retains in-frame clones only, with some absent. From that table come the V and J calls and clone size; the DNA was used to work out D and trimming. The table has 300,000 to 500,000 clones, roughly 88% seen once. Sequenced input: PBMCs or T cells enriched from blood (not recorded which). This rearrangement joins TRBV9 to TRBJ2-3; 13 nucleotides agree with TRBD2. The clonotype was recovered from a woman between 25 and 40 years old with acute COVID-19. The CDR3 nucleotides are TGTGCCAGCAGCGTAGGACTAGCGGGGGGAGGAGATACGCAGTATTTT. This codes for CASSVGLAGGGDTQYF.